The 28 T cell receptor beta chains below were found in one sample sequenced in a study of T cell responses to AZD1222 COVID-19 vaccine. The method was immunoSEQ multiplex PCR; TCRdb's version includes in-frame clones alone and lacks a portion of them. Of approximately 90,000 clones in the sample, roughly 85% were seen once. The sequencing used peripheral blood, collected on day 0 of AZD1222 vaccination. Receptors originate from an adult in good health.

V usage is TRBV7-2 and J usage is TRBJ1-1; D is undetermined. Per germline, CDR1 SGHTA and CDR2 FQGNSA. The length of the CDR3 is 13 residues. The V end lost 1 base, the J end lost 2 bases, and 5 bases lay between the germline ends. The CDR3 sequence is CASSLGENTEAFF. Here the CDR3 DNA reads TGTGCCAGCAGCTTAGGGGAAAACACTGAAGCTTTCTTT. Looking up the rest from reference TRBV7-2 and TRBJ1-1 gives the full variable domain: GAGVSQSPSNKVTEKGKDVELRCDPISGHTALYWYRQSLGQGLEFLIYFQGNSAPDKSGLPSDRFSAERTGGSVSTLTIQRTQQEDSAVYLCASSLGENTEAFFGQGTRLTVV.

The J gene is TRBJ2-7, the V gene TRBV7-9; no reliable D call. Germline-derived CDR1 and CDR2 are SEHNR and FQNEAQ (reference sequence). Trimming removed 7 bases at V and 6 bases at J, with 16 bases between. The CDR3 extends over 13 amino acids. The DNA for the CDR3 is TGTGCCAGCACTCCTCCGTACGGTTTCGAGCAGTACTTC. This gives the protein CASTPPYGFEQYF.

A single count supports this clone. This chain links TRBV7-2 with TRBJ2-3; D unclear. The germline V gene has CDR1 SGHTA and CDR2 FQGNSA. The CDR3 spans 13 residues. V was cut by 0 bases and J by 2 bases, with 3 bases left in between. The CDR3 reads CASSLAVTDTQYF. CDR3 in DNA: TGTGCCAGCAGCTTAGCCGTCACAGATACGCAGTATTTT.

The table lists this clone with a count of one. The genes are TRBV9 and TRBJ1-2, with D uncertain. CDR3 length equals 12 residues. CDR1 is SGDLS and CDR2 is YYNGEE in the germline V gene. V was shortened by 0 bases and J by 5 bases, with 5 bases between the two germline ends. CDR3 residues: CASSVAPYGYTF. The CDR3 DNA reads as TGTGCCAGCAGCGTAGCCCCTTATGGCTACACCTTC.

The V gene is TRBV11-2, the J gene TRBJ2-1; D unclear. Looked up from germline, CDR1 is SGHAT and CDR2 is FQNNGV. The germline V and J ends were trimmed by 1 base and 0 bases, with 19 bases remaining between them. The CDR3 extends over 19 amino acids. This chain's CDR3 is CASSLADRADLSSYNEQFF. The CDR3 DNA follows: TGTGCCAGCAGCTTAGCTGATCGGGCAGACTTGAGCTCCTACAATGAGCAGTTCTTC.

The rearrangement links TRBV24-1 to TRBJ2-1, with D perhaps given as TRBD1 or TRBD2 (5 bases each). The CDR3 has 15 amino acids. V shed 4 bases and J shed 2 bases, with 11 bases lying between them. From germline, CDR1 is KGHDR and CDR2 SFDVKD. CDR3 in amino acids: CATSDPGAPYNEQFF. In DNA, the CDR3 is TGTGCCACCAGTGACCCCGGGGCCCCCTACAATGAGCAGTTCTTC.

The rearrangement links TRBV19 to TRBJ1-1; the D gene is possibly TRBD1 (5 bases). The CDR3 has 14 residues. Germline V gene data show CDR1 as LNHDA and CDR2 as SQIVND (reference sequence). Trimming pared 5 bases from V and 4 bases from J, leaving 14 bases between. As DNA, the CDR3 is TGTGCCAGTAGTGGGACTCCCCTGGGCACTGAAGCTTTCTTT. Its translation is CASSGTPLGTEAFF.

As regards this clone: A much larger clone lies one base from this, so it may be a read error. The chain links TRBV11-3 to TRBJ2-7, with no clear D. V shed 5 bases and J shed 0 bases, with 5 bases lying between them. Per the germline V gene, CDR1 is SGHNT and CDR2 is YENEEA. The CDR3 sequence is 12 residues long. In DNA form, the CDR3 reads TGTGCCAGCAGCCCCAGCTCCTACGAGCAGTACTTC. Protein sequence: CASSPSSYEQYF.

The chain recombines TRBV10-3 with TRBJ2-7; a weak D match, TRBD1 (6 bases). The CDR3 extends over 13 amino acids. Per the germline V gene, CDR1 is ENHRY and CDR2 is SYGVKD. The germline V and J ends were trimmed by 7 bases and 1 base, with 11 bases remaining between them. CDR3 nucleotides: TGTGCCATCATGGGGACACTTTCCTACGAGCAGTACTTC. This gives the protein CAIMGTLSYEQYF.

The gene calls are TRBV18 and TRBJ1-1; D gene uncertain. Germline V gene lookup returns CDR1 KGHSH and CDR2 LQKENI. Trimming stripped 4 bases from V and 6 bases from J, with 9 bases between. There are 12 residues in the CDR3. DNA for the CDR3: TGTGCCAGCTCACAACGGGAGGCTGAAGCTTTCTTT. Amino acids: CASSQREAEAFF.

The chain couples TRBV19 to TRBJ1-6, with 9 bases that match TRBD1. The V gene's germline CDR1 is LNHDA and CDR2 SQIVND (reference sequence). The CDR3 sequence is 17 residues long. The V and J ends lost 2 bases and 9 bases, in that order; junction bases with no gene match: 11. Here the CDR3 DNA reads TGTGCCAGTAGTATAAGAGGGCGGACAGGGGCGCCTTCACCCCTCCACTTT. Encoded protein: CASSIRGRTGAPSPLHF.

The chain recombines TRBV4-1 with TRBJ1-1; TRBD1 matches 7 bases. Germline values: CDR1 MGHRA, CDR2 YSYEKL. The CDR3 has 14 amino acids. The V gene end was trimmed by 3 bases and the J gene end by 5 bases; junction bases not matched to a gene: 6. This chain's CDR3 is CASSHRGWKTEAFF. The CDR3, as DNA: TGCGCCAGCAGCCACAGGGGGTGGAAAACTGAAGCTTTCTTT.

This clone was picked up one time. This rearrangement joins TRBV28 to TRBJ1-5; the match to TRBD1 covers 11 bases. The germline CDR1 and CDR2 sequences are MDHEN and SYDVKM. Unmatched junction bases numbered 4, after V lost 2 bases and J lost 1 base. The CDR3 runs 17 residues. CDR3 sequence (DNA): TGTGCCAGCAGTTTAGCGGGGACAGGGGGGAGCAATCAGCCCCAGCATTTT. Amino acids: CASSLAGTGGSNQPQHF.

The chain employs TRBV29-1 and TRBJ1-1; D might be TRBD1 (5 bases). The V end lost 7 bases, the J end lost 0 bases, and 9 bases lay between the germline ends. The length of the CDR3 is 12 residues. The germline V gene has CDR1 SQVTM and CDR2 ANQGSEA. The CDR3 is CSGGHLNTEAFF. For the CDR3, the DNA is TGCAGCGGTGGACACTTGAACACTGAAGCTTTCTTT.

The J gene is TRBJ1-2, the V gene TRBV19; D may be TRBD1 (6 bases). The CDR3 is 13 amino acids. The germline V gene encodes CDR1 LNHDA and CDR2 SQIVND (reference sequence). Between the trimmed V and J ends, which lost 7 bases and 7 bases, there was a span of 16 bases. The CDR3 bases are TGTGCCAGTAAGTTAGCAGGGGCTCGTGGCTACACCTTC. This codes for CASKLAGARGYTF. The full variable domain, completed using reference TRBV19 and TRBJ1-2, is DGGITQSPKYLFRKEGQNVTLSCEQNLNHDAMYWYRQDPGQGLRLIYYSQIVNDFQKGDIAEGYSVSREKKESFPLTVTSAQKNPTAFYLCASKLAGARGYTFGSGTRLTVV.

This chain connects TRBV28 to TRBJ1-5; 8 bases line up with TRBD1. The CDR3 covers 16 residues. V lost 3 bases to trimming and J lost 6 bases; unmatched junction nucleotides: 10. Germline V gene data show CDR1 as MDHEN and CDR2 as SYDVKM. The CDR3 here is CASSFPRTGSTQPQHF. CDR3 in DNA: TGTGCCAGCAGTTTCCCCCGGACAGGGAGTACTCAGCCCCAGCATTTT.

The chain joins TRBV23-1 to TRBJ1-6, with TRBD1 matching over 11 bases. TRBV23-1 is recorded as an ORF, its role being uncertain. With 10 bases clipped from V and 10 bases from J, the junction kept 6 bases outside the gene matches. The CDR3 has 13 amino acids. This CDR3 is CAITGQGESPLHF. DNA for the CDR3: TGCGCCATTACGGGACAGGGGGAATCACCCCTCCACTTT.

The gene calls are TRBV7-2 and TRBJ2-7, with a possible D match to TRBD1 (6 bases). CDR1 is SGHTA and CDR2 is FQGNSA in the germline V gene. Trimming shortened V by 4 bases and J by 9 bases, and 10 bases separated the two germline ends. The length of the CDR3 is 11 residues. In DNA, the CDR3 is TGTGCCAGCAGCTCGATGACAGGGCAGTACTTC. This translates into CASSSMTGQYF.

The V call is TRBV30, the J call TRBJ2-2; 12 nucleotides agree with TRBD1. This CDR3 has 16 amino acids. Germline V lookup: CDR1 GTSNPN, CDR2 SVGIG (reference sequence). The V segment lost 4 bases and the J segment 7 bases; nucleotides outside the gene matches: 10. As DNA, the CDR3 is TGTGCCTGGACGCCCGGGACAGGGGGCGCGGTCGGGGAGCTGTTTTTT. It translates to CAWTPGTGGAVGELFF.

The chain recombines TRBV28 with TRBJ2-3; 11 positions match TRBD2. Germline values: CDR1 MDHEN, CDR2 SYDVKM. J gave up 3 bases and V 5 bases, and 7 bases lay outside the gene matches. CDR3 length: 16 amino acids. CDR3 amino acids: CASSTIAGGPTDTQYF. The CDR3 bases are TGTGCCAGCAGTACCATAGCGGGAGGGCCAACAGATACGCAGTATTTT.

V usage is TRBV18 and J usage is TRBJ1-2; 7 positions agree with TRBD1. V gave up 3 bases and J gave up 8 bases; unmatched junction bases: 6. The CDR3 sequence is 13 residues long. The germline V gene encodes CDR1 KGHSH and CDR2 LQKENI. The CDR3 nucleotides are TGTGCCAGCTCACCCGACAGGGCGGGCGGCTACACCTTC. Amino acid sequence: CASSPDRAGGYTF.

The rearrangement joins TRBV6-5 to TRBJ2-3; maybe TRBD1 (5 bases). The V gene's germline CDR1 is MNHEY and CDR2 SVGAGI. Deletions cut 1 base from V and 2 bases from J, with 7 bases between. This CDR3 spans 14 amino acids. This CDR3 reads CASSYFGATDTQYF. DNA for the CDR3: TGTGCCAGCAGTTACTTTGGGGCCACAGATACGCAGTATTTT.

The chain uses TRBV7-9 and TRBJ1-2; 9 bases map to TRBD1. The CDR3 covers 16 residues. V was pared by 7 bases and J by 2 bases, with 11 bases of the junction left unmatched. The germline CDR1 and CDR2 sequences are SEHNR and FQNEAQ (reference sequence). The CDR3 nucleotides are TGTGCCAGCACCAAGACAGGGGGGGTAACGAACTATGGCTACACCTTC. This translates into CASTKTGGVTNYGYTF.

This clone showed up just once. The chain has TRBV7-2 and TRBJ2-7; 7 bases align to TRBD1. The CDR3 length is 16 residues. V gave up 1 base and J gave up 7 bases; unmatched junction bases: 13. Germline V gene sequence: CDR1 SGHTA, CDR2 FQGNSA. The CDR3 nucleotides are TGTGCCAGCAGCTTAGTTGCGACAGGGAAGATAAGGGAGCAGTACTTC. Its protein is CASSLVATGKIREQYF.

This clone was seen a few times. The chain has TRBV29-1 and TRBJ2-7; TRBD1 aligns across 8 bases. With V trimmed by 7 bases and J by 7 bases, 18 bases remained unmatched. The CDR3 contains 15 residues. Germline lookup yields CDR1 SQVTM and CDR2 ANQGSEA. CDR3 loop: CSAASSGRGLGEQYF. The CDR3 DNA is TGCAGCGCCGCCTCGTCGGGCAGGGGGCTGGGGGAGCAGTACTTC.

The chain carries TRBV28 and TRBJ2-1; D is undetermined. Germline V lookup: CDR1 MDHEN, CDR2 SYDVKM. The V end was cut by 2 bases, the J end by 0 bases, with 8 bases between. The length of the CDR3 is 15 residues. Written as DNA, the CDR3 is TGTGCCAGCAGTTTAGGTGGGTTCTCCTACAATGAGCAGTTCTTC. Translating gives CASSLGGFSYNEQFF.

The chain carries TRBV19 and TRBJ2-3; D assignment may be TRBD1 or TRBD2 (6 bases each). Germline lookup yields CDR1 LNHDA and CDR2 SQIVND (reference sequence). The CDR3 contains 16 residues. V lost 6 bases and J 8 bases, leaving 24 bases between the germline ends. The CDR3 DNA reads TGTGCCAGTAGCGATATGGGGGGTATTCAGGGGACTACGCAGTATTTT. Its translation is CASSDMGGIQGTTQYF.

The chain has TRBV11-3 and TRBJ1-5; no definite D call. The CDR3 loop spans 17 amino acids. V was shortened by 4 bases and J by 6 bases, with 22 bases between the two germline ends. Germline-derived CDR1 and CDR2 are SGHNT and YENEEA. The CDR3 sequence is CASSSLRSRPAVQPQHF. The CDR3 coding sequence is TGTGCCAGCAGCTCATTGAGGTCCAGGCCGGCGGTTCAGCCCCAGCATTTT.